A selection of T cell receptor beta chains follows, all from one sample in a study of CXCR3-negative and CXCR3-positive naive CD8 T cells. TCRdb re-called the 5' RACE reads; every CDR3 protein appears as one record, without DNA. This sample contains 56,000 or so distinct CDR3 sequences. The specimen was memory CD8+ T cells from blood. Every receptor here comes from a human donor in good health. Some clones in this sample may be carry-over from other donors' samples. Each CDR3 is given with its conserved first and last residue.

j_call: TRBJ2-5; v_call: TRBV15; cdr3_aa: CATSSLTYQETQYF
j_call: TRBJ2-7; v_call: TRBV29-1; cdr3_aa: CSVEVGGLAGGPVQYF
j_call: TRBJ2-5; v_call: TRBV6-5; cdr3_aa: CASSLGQGAQYF
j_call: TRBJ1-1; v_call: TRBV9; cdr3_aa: CASSVGSGMNTEAFF
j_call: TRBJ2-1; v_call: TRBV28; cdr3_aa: CASSLLTGDEQFF
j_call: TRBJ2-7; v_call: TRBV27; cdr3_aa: CASSRGDEQYF
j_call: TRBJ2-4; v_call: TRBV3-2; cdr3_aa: CASSQVKLAKNIQYF
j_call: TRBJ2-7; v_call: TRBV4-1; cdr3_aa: CASSPWSGDEQYF
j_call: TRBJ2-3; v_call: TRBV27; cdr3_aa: CASSLLLYSDTQYF
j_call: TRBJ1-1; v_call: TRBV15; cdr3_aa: CATSREGVTEAFF
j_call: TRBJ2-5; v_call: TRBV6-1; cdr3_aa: CASSTGTEETQYF
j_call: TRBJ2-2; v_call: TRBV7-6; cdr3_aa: CASSQYRANTGELFF
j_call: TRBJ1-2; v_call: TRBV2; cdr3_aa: CACPGGYYGYTF
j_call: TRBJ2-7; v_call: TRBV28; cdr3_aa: CASSLPRAYEQYF
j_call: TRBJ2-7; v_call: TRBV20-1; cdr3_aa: CSAAGTSGSYEQYF